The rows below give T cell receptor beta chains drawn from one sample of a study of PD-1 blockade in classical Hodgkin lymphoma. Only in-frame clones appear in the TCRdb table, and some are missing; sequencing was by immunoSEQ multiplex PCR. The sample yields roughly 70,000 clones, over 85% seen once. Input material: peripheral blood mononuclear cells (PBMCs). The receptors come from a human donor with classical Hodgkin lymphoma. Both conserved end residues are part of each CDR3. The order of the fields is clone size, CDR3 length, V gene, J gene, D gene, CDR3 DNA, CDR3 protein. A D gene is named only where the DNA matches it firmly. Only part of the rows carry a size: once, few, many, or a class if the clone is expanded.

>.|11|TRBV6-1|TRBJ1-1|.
TGTGCCAGCAGGGTCGTAACTGAAGCTTTCTTT
CASRVVTEAFF
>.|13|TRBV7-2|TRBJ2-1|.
TGTGCCAGCAGCTTCCACAGGTACAATGAGCAGTTCTTC
CASSFHRYNEQFF
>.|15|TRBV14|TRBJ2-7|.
TGTGCCAGCAGCCAGGGGGGGCAGGGGGCTTACGAGCAGTACTTC
CASSQGGQGAYEQYF
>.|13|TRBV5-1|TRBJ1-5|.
TGCGCCAGCAGCTTGGACAGCTATCAGCCCCAGCATTTT
CASSLDSYQPQHF
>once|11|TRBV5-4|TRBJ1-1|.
TGTGCCAGCAGTCAGAACACTGAAGCTTTCTTT
CASSQNTEAFF
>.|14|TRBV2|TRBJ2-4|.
TGTGCCAGCAGCTCAAGCATGGCCAAAAACATTCAGTACTTC
CASSSSMAKNIQYF
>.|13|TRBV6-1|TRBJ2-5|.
TGTGCCAGCAGTGGGGGGGAGGTCGGGACCCAGTACTTC
CASSGGEVGTQYF
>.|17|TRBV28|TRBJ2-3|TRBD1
TGTGCCAGCAGTCTTAATTCCGGGACAGGGAGAAGAGATACGCAGTATTTT
CASSLNSGTGRRDTQYF
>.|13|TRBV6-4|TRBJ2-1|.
TGTGCCAGCGTCGTTTGGCTGAACAATGAGCAGTTCTTC
CASVVWLNNEQFF
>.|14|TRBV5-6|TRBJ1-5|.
TGTGCCAGCAGCTTGGGGGGGCAAAGTCAGCCCCAGCATTTT
CASSLGGQSQPQHF
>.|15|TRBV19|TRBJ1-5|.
TGTGCCAGTAGTAATATTACATACTCCAATCAGCCCCAGCATTTT
CASSNITYSNQPQHF
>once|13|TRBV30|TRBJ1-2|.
TGTGCCTGGAGTGTACAGGCAAACTATGGCTACACCTTC
CAWSVQANYGYTF
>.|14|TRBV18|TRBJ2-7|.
TGTGCCAGCTCACAGGACGGGGGATCCTACGAGCAGTACTTC
CASSQDGGSYEQYF
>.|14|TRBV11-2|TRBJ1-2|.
TGTGCCAGCAGCTTAATGAGGGTAGCGGGTGGCTACACCTTC
CASSLMRVAGGYTF
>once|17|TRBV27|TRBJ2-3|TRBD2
TGTGCCAGCAGTTTATCTCCACTAGCGTTGGGCACAGATACGCAGTATTTT
CASSLSPLALGTDTQYF
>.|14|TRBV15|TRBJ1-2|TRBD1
TGTGCCACCAGCAGAAGACAGGGGGCCTATGGCTACACCTTC
CATSRRQGAYGYTF
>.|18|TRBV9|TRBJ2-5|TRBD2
TGTGCCAGCAGCGTATCCCCCGGGACTACGACTGGGGTTGGGACCCAGTACTTC
CASSVSPGTTTGVGTQYF